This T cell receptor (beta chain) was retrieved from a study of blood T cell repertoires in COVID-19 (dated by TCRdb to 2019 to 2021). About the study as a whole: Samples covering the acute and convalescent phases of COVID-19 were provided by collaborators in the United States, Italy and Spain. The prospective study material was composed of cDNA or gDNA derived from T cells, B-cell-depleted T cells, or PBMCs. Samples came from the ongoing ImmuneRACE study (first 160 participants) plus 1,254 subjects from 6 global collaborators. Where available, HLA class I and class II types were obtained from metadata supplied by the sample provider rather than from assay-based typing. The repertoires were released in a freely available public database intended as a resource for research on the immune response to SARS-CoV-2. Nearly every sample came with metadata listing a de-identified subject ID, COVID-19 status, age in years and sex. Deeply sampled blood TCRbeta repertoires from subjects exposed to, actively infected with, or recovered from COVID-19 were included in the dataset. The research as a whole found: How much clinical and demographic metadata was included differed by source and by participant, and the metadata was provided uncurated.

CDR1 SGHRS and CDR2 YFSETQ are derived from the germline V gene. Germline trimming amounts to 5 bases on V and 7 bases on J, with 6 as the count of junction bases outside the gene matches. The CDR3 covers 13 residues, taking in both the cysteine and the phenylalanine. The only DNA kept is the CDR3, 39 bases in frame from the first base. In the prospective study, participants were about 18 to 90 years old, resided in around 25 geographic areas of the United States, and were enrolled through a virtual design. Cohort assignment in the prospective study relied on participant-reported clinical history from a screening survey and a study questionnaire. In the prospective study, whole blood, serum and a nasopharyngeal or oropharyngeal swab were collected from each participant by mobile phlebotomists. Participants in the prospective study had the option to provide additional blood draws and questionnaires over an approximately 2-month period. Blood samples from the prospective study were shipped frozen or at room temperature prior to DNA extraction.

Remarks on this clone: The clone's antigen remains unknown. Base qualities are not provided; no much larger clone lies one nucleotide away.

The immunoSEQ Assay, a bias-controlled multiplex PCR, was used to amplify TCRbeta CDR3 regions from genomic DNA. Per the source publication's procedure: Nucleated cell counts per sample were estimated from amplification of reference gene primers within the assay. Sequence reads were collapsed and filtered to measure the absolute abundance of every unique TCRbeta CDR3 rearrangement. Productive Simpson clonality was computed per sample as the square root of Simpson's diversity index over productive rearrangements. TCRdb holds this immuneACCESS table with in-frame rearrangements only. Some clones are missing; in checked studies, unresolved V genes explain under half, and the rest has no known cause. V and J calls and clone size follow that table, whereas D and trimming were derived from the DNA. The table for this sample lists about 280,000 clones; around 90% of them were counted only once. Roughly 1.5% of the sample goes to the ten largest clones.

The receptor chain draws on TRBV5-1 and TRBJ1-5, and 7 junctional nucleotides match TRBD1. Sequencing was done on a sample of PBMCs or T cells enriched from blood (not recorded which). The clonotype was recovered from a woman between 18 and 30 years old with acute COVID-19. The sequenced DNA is TGCGCCAGCAGACAGGGGTTACGGCAGCCCCAGCATTTT. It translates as CASRQGLRQPQHF.